The 5 T cell receptor beta chains presented below share a single source sample, sequenced in a study of lymphopenia after photon versus proton radiotherapy. The data were produced by immunoSEQ multiplex PCR, yet TCRdb's version contains in-frame clones alone and is incomplete. Seen here are more than 60,000 clones, roughly 86% observed once, and the top ten hold approximately 2.4%. Here the sequenced sample was peripheral blood, taken from a patient treated with photon-based radiotherapy. Receptor source: a man aged 40-50 years with gastric cancer.

The chain has TRBV11-2 and TRBJ1-1; no definite D call. Germline V gene lookup returns CDR1 SGHAT and CDR2 FQNNGV. The V end lost 5 bases, the J end lost 4 bases, and 5 bases lay between the germline ends. The CDR3 has 11 amino acids. CDR3 bases: TGTGCCAGCAGCCCCCTCACTGAAGCTTTCTTT. Translating it yields CASSPLTEAFF.

V usage is TRBV6-5 and J usage is TRBJ1-5; 7 bases are shared with TRBD1. Germline CDR1 MNHEY, CDR2 SVGAGI. The CDR3 runs to 11 residues. V gave up 5 bases and J gave up 13 bases; unmatched junction bases: 5. CDR3 amino acids: CASSPDRVQHF. The DNA of the CDR3 is TGTGCCAGCAGTCCAGACAGGGTTCAGCATTTT.

The chain has TRBV5-1 and TRBJ2-5; D not certain. This CDR3 comprises 14 residues. V was cut by 4 bases and J by 2 bases, with 12 bases left in between. CDR1 is SGHRS and CDR2 is YFSETQ in the germline V gene. The CDR3 reads CASSQSGTQETQYF. CDR3 in DNA: TGCGCCAGCAGCCAAAGTGGAACGCAAGAGACCCAGTACTTC.

V is TRBV11-2 and J is TRBJ1-1; TRBD1 is a possible D gene (5 bases). In germline, CDR1 is SGHAT, CDR2 FQNNGV. The CDR3 runs 15 residues. V lost 10 bases and J 0 bases, leaving 18 bases between the germline ends. The CDR3 sequence is CATPGQGPMNTEAFF. In DNA form, the CDR3 reads TGTGCCACCCCGGGTCAGGGACCCATGAACACTGAAGCTTTCTTT. Drawing the rest from reference TRBV11-2 and TRBJ1-1, the complete variable domain is EAGVAQSPRYKIIEKRQSVAFWCNPISGHATLYWYQQILGQGPKLLIQFQNNGVVDDSQLPKDRFSAERLKGVDSTLKIQPAKLEDSAVYLCATPGQGPMNTEAFFGQGTRLTVV.

The gene calls are TRBV30 and TRBJ1-5; TRBD1 agrees at 7 bases. Germline V gene data show CDR1 as GTSNPN and CDR2 as SVGIG (reference sequence). The CDR3 runs 17 residues. With V trimmed by 0 bases and J by 5 bases, 13 bases remained unmatched. This chain's CDR3 is CAWSVRGAGGPDQPQHF. CDR3 DNA sequence: TGTGCCTGGAGTGTACGGGGGGCAGGGGGACCGGATCAGCCCCAGCATTTT.